This entry concerns a single T cell receptor beta chain. What it binds is unknown. These data belong to a study of CD8 T cells in Susac syndrome. General study points: Only a relatively small number of individuals were included in the TCR sequencing and HLA analysis.

Matched for age and sex, the controls were healthy donors. Negative isolation was used for CD8+ and CD4+ T cells, and FACS enrichment was applied to TEMRA cells. With random hexamers, roughly 0.45 to 1 ug RNA was reverse transcribed. Multiplex immunoSEQ PCR targeted 54 Vbeta and 13 Jbeta TCR beta segments. One entry per CDR3 protein results from TCRdb running MiXCR on the immunoSEQ multiplex PCR reads. This table holds roughly 180,000 distinct CDR3 sequences, about 95% found once. Looked up from germline, CDR1 is LNHDA and CDR2 is SQIVND (reference sequence). Trimming removed 5 bases from V and 6 bases from J, with 16 bases in between. The CDR3 spans 14 residues.

The source is a human donor in good health. Sample: CD4+ T cells from PBMCs. The chain has TRBV19 and TRBJ1-1; possibly TRBD1 for D (5 bases). The CDR3 sequence is CASSRSGNTAEAFF. The CDR3 nucleotides read TGTGCCAGTAGTCGGTCAGGGAATACGGCTGAAGCTTTCTTT.